This T cell receptor beta chain was recorded in a study of blood T cell repertoires in COVID-19. Study-level background: Samples came from the United States, Italy and Spain, spanning acute and convalescent COVID-19.

This CDR3 comprises 12 residues. In germline, CDR1 is KGHSH, CDR2 LQKENI. Trimming at V came to 5 bases and at J to 14 bases, leaving 7 bases not matched to a gene. As processed by the authors: Estimation of nucleated cell counts was performed using reference gene primer amplification. Method: immunoSEQ multiplex PCR; TCRdb's copy keeps in-frame clones and lacks some. Clone size and V and J calls were adopted from that table, with D and trimming inferred from the DNA. The data show roughly 75,000 clones, approximately 79% seen once. Sequencing was carried out using peripheral blood. V gene TRBV18 combines with J gene TRBJ2-1, with 9 bases matching TRBD1. The sequence came from a human donor with acute or convalescent COVID-19. The donor label of this sample is uncertain. CDR3: CASSSRGQGEFF. CDR3 bases: TGTGCCAGCTCATCCCGGGGACAGGGAGAGTTCTTC.